The 4 T cell receptor beta chains given below trace back to one sample, sequenced in a study of T cell repertoires in cytomegalovirus infection. Antigens for these TCRs are unknown. TCRdb ran MiXCR on the reads and lists one entry per CDR3 protein. The data hold 310,000 or so distinct CDR3 sequences, with around 25% observed a single time. The starting material was cultured PBMCs, obtained from culture after CMV antigen stimulation. The receptors shown here come from a human donor in good health (CMV status not recorded). Some clones in this sample may be carry-over from other donors' samples.

In this sample, this clonotype turned up many times. Written as DNA, the CDR3 is TGTGCCAGCAGCCCCCGGAGTGCGGGGAGGTTGGGGTCCTACGAGCAGTACGTC. Protein: CASSPRSAGRLGSYEQYV. The chain uses TRBV7-8 and TRBJ2-7; possibly TRBD2 for D (6 bases). V was pared by 5 bases and J by 1 base, with 24 bases between. The V gene's germline CDR1 is SGHVS and CDR2 FQNEAQ. There are 18 residues in the CDR3.

The table lists this clonotype with many counts. The V gene is TRBV7-2, the J gene TRBJ1-2; 7 bases agree with TRBD1. The trim removed 5 bases at V and 4 bases at J, leaving 13 bases unmatched. The length of the CDR3 is 16 residues. Germline loops: CDR1 SGHTA, CDR2 FQGNSA. CDR3 residues: CASSPRGSRTGYGYTF. CDR3 DNA sequence: TGTGCCAGCAGCCCAAGGGGTTCTCGGACAGGCTATGGCTACACCTTC. Full variable domain (outside the CDR3, taken from reference TRBV7-2 and TRBJ1-2): GAGVSQSPSNKVTEKGKDVELRCDPISGHTALYWYRQSLGQGLEFLIYFQGNSAPDKSGLPSDRFSAERTGGSVSTLTIQRTQQEDSAVYLCASSPRGSRTGYGYTFGSGTRLTVV.

The CDR3 reads CASSPREGPSTDTQYF. In DNA form, the CDR3 reads TGTGCCAGCTCACCACGGGAAGGGCCAAGCACAGATACGCAGTATTTT. V and J are TRBV18 and TRBJ2-3; D is undetermined. CDR3 length: 16 residues. Trimming stripped 1 base from V and 0 bases from J, with 11 bases between. Germline values: CDR1 KGHSH, CDR2 LQKENI.

This clonotype was observed a few times. CDR3 DNA: TGTGCCACCAGCGAGAGCGGTTCCCCGAACACTGAAGCTTTCTTT. It codes for CATSESGSPNTEAFF. The chain carries TRBV24-1 and TRBJ1-1; D unresolved. The V gene lost 7 bases and the J gene lost 1 base, with 15 bases spanning the gap. Germline V CDR1 and CDR2: KGHDR, SFDVKD. The CDR3 extends over 15 amino acids.